Shown below are 16 T cell receptor beta chains from a single sample sequenced in a study of OX40 agonist ivuxolimab in advanced cancers. Generated by immunoSEQ multiplex PCR, the TCRdb table keeps only in-frame clones and is missing some. This sample has fewer than 80,000 clones; 75% to 80% occur once, and the top ten carry 1.5% to 2%. The specimen comprised CD4+ or CD8+ T cells sorted from blood, sampled in a trial of the OX40 agonist ivuxolimab. These receptors originate from an adult with an advanced solid tumor such as melanoma, head and neck, liver or kidney cancer.

The chain recombines TRBV5-5 with TRBJ2-1; tentatively, D is TRBD1 or TRBD2 (5 bases each). The CDR3 loop spans 15 amino acids. The germline gives CDR1 SGHKS, CDR2 YYEKEE (reference sequence). V lost 1 base and J lost 2, with 10 bases in between. In DNA, the CDR3 is TGTGCCAGCAGCTTGCGAGCGGACACCTACAATGAGCAGTTCTTC. It specifies CASSLRADTYNEQFF.

CDR3 loop: CASKGPGAWEKLFF. DNA of the CDR3: TGTGCCAGCAAGGGCCCGGGAGCTTGGGAAAAACTGTTTTTT. This chain links TRBV28 with TRBJ1-4; no clear D. Germline loops: CDR1 MDHEN, CDR2 SYDVKM. V was pared by 7 bases and J by 8 bases, with 17 bases between. CDR3 size: 14 residues.

This chain connects TRBV2 to TRBJ1-4, with D possibly matching TRBD1 (6 bases). The CDR3 runs 14 residues. With 6 bases removed from V and 2 bases from J, the gap between germline ends came to 10 bases. Germline loops: CDR1 SNHLY, CDR2 FYNNEI. CDR3 sequence: CASSRGGTNEKLFF. Written as DNA, the CDR3 is TGTGCCAGCAGCCGGGGGGGCACTAATGAAAAACTGTTTTTT.

The J gene is TRBJ2-1, the V gene TRBV5-6; no reliable D call. The germline CDR1 and CDR2 sequences are SGHDT and YYEEEE. Trimming stripped 9 bases from V and 1 base from J, with 14 bases between. The CDR3 is made up of 14 amino acids. For the CDR3, the DNA is TGTGCCACCTTCGGGTGGGGTTCCTACAATGAGCAGTTCTTC. This gives the protein CATFGWGSYNEQFF.

This clone was seen more than once but under ten times. The V call is TRBV4-2, the J call TRBJ1-3, with 8 bases matching TRBD1. Germline lookup yields CDR1 LGHNA and CDR2 YNFKEQ. The CDR3 runs to 15 residues. With V trimmed by 3 bases and J by 6 bases, 7 bases remained unmatched. The CDR3 loop is CASSQDGQGENTIYF. DNA of the CDR3: TGTGCCAGCAGCCAGGATGGACAGGGTGAAAACACCATATATTTT.

The chain combines TRBV9 with TRBJ2-7; the match to TRBD2 covers 10 bases. This CDR3 contains 15 residues. V gave up 2 bases and J gave up 2 bases; unmatched junction bases: 4. The germline CDR1 and CDR2 sequences are SGDLS and YYNGEE. CDR3 coding DNA: TGTGCCAGCAGCGTGGCTAGCGGGGGAACCTACGAGCAGTACTTC. Translation gives CASSVASGGTYEQYF.

The rearrangement joins TRBV7-9 to TRBJ2-3; D is unclear. Germline assignment: CDR1 SEHNR and CDR2 FQNEAQ (reference sequence). The V gene lost 5 bases and the J gene lost 6 bases, with 12 bases spanning the gap. CDR3 length: 13 residues. CDR3 nucleotides: TGTGCCAGCAGCGTAACCCTCACGGATACGCAGTATTTT. It yields the protein CASSVTLTDTQYF.

The CDR3, as DNA: TGCAGCGTCCAGGGGGCAGGGGTTGGCACTGAAGCTTTCTTT. Translated, it gives CSVQGAGVGTEAFF. The chain has TRBV29-1 and TRBJ1-1, with 8 positions matching TRBD1. Germline V gene lookup returns CDR1 SQVTM and CDR2 ANQGSEA. Trimming cost V 6 bases and J 4 bases; bases outside gene matches: 10. The CDR3 runs 14 residues.

The chain combines TRBV2 with TRBJ2-5, with 14 positions matching TRBD2. The ends lost 6 bases at V and 5 bases at J; junction bases unmatched: 11. This CDR3 has 17 amino acids. Germline CDR1 is SNHLY and CDR2 is FYNNEI. DNA for the CDR3: TGTGCCAGCAGGAAAGGACTAGCGGGGGGAAACTGGGAGACCCAGTACTTC. Translated: CASRKGLAGGNWETQYF.

This clone appeared a few times. The chain links TRBV10-2 to TRBJ2-7, with 8 bases that match TRBD2. Germline V gene sequence: CDR1 WSHSY, CDR2 SAAADI. The CDR3 loop spans 15 amino acids. After removal of 7 bases from V and 4 bases from J, the junction contained 12 bases not matched to a gene. The CDR3 reads CASIDRGRGAYEQYF. DNA of the CDR3: TGCGCCAGCATCGACCGTGGGCGGGGGGCATACGAGCAGTACTTC.

The chain carries TRBV5-1 and TRBJ1-1, with D unclear. Looked up from germline, CDR1 is SGHRS and CDR2 is YFSETQ. Trimming pared 6 bases from V and 3 bases from J, leaving 15 bases between. This CDR3 spans 14 amino acids. In nucleotides, the CDR3 is TGCGCCAGCACCACCGGAACCGTCCACACTGAAGCTTTCTTT. Translated, it gives CASTTGTVHTEAFF.

The chain employs TRBV6-4 and TRBJ1-1; a weak D match, TRBD1 (5 bases). Germline-derived CDR1 and CDR2 are MRHNA and SNTAGT. This CDR3 is built from 14 residues. V lost 3 bases to trimming and J lost 4 bases, with 12 bases between them. The CDR3 is CASSERGWGTEAFF. In nucleotides, the CDR3 is TGTGCCAGCAGTGAAAGGGGTTGGGGCACTGAAGCTTTCTTT.

The chain links TRBV9 to TRBJ1-2, with no clear D. The CDR3 has 14 amino acids. Trimming shortened V by 0 bases and J by 8 bases, and 14 bases separated the two germline ends. In germline, CDR1 is SGDLS, CDR2 YYNGEE. CDR3 DNA: TGTGCCAGCAGCGTAGACGGGAGGCGGGCCGGCTACACCTTC. This encodes CASSVDGRRAGYTF.

The sample holds a few counts of this clone. The chain has TRBV19 and TRBJ1-1; tentatively, D is TRBD1 (5 bases). V was shortened by 3 bases and J by 4 bases, with 12 bases between the two germline ends. The CDR3 spans 14 residues. Germline V CDR1 and CDR2: LNHDA, SQIVND (reference sequence). The CDR3 DNA sequence: TGTGCCAGTAGTATGGCCTTCAGGGTCACTGAAGCTTTCTTT. Amino acids: CASSMAFRVTEAFF.

This chain uses TRBV18 with TRBJ2-2; TRBD2 matches 8 bases. CDR1 is KGHSH, CDR2 LQKENI, per germline. The CDR3 totals 16 residues. Trimming at V came to 1 base and at J to 4 bases, leaving 5 bases not matched to a gene. The CDR3 DNA reads as TGTGCCAGCTCACCACGCCGGCTAGCGGGCACCGGGGAGCTGTTTTTT. It specifies CASSPRRLAGTGELFF.

Of note for this clone: At one boundary the junction diverges from the germline segment, which might be a read error. This chain joins TRBV7-7 and TRBJ1-3; maybe TRBD1 (5 bases). Germline CDR1 SSHAT, CDR2 FNYEAQ (reference sequence). The CDR3 covers 15 residues. In DNA form, the CDR3 reads TGTGCTAGCAGCTTAGCTCAGGGATCTGGAAACACCATATATTTT. It encodes CASSLAQGSGNTIYF.